The 23 T cell receptor beta chains reported below all come from one sample, sequenced in a study of CD8 T cells in ankylosing spondylitis. Notes on the study in general: The study identified a TCR beta motif of several highly homologous variants that appeared characteristic of ankylosing spondylitis blood.

These TCRs' antigens remain unknown. TCRdb processed the 5' RACE reads anew with MiXCR; each CDR3 protein has one entry. Among just under 550,000 distinct CDR3 sequences listed, approximately 11% were seen once. The sample consisted of blood, either unsorted or a sorted T cell fraction (not recorded which). These receptors were obtained from a male donor with ankylosing spondylitis.

This clonotype has just a few counts. The chain couples TRBV3-1 to TRBJ2-3, with unresolved D. The CDR3 runs 13 residues. Trimming took off 3 bases at V and 0 bases at J, with 4 bases between the two ends. The germline V gene encodes CDR1 LGHDT and CDR2 YNNKEL (reference sequence). The CDR3 region is CASSHRSTDTQYF. The CDR3 nucleotides are TGTGCCAGCAGCCACCGCAGCACAGATACGCAGTATTTT.

This chain connects TRBV2 to TRBJ1-2; perhaps TRBD1 as D (5 bases). This CDR3 comprises 13 residues. From germline, CDR1 is SNHLY and CDR2 FYNNEI. Trimming stripped 2 bases from V and 8 bases from J, with 12 bases between. The CDR3 protein is CASSESRVAGYTF. The CDR3 DNA sequence: TGTGCCAGCAGTGAATCCAGGGTGGCGGGCTACACCTTC.

The genes are TRBV29-1 and TRBJ1-2; the D gene is possibly TRBD1 (5 bases). Germline values: CDR1 SQVTM, CDR2 ANQGSEA. V was trimmed by 7 bases and J by 4 bases, leaving 16 bases between them. This CDR3 has 13 residues. CDR3: CSAARGPRYGYTF. CDR3 DNA: TGCAGCGCTGCAAGGGGACCTCGCTATGGCTACACCTTC.

Many counts were recorded for this clonotype. The V call is TRBV2, the J call TRBJ2-7; D might be TRBD1 (6 bases). Germline CDR1 reads SNHLY; CDR2 reads FYNNEI. V shed 2 bases and J shed 3 bases, with 14 bases lying between them. The CDR3 has 15 amino acids. CDR3 sequence (DNA): TGTGCCAGCAGTGAACGGACAGCAACTTTCTACGAGCAGTACTTC. As protein: CASSERTATFYEQYF.

CDR3 amino acids: CASSILSGTSGTNEQFF. CDR3 sequence (DNA): TGTGCCAGTAGTATTTTGTCCGGGACTAGCGGGACAAATGAGCAGTTCTTC. The gene calls are TRBV19 and TRBJ2-1, with 13 bases matching TRBD2. J lost 7 bases, V lost 3 bases, and 9 bases had no gene match. Germline CDR1 and CDR2: LNHDA and SQIVND (reference sequence). The length of the CDR3 is 17 residues.

This chain uses TRBV7-9 with TRBJ2-3; 9 bases agree with TRBD1. V lost 3 bases, J lost 4 bases, and 2 bases stayed unmatched. This CDR3 is 14 amino acids long. Germline CDR1 reads SEHNR; CDR2 reads FQNEAQ (reference sequence). The CDR3 bases are TGTGCCAGCAGCTTCGACAGGGGGGCAGATACGCAGTATTTT. Protein: CASSFDRGADTQYF.

The rearrangement uses TRBV27 and TRBJ2-5; tentatively, D is TRBD2 (5 bases). CDR1 and CDR2 from the germline V gene are MNHEY and SMNVEV (reference sequence). The CDR3 runs 16 residues. V was cut by 3 bases and J by 2 bases, with 16 bases left in between. The CDR3 sequence is CASSLNPSGNQETQYF. The CDR3 bases are TGTGCCAGCAGTTTGAATCCCAGCGGAAATCAAGAGACCCAGTACTTC.

This clonotype was seen more than once but under ten times. The chain has TRBV20-1 and TRBJ1-3, with 7 bases identical to TRBD1. Trimming removed 4 bases from V and 0 bases from J; junction bases left unmatched: 6. CDR1 is DFQATT, CDR2 SNEGSKA, per germline (reference sequence). The length of the CDR3 is 15 residues. This CDR3 reads CSATRTGLSGNTIYF. The CDR3 nucleotides are TGCAGTGCTACCCGGACAGGACTCTCTGGAAACACCATATATTTT.

The rearrangement uses TRBV20-1 and TRBJ1-2; no definite D call. This CDR3 is built from 12 residues. In germline, CDR1 is DFQATT, CDR2 SNEGSKA (reference sequence). V gave up 1 base and J gave up 8 bases, with 11 bases separating them. CDR3 sequence (DNA): TGCAGTGCTAGAGGGACGGTGAGCGGCTACACCTTC. This encodes CSARGTVSGYTF.

This clonotype has ten or more counts. V usage is TRBV5-1 and J usage is TRBJ1-5, with D uncertain. CDR3 length equals 13 residues. The germline CDR1 and CDR2 sequences are SGHRS and YFSETQ. Trimming pared 0 bases from V and 10 bases from J, leaving 11 bases between. The CDR3 DNA reads as TGCGCCAGCAGCTTGGAAATAGGATCCCCCCAGCATTTT. It specifies CASSLEIGSPQHF. Drawing the rest from reference TRBV5-1 and TRBJ1-5, the complete variable domain is KAGVTQTPRYLIKTRGQQVTLSCSPISGHRSVSWYQQTPGQGLQFLFEYFSETQRNKGNFPGRFSGRQFSNSRSEMNVSTLELGDSALYLCASSLEIGSPQHFGDGTRLSIL.

This clonotype was detected many times. The chain has TRBV20-1 and TRBJ1-5; weak D call: TRBD1 (6 bases). This CDR3 region has 13 residues. Trimming removed 5 bases at V and 4 bases at J, with 12 bases between. The V gene's germline CDR1 is DFQATT and CDR2 SNEGSKA (reference sequence). The CDR3 region has the DNA TGCAGTGCTCGGACAGACGATAATCAGCCCCAGCATTTT. This sequence encodes CSARTDDNQPQHF.

V and J are TRBV4-1 and TRBJ1-5; D is possibly TRBD1 (6 bases). The better agreement between TRBJ2-3 and the DNA end casts doubt on the J call. This CDR3 is 14 amino acids long. The V gene's germline CDR1 is MGHRA and CDR2 YSYEKL. The CDR3 loop is CASSQGQGSQPQYF. The CDR3 bases are TGCGCCAGCAGCCAAGGGCAGGGGAGCCAGCCCCAGTATTTT.

At least ten counts were recorded for this clonotype. The rearrangement links TRBV5-6 to TRBJ2-1; D not certain. This CDR3 has 15 residues. The ends were cut back, 1 base at V and 0 bases at J, with 8 bases in the middle. Germline V gene sequence: CDR1 SGHDT, CDR2 YYEEEE. The CDR3 sequence: CASSLWQSSYNEQFF. Here the CDR3 DNA reads TGTGCCAGCAGCTTGTGGCAGAGCTCCTACAATGAGCAGTTCTTC.

The sample holds many counts of this clonotype. J is TRBJ2-3 and V is TRBV12-3 or TRBV12-4; no clear D. The length of the CDR3 is 14 residues. V was trimmed by 3 bases and J by 0 bases, leaving 7 bases between them. CDR3 sequence reads: CASSFVPSTDTQYF. Written as DNA, the CDR3 is TGTGCCAGCAGTTTTGTCCCGAGCACAGATACGCAGTATTTT.

V gene TRBV5-1 combines with J gene TRBJ1-2; no clear D gene. From germline, CDR1 is SGHRS and CDR2 YFSETQ. CDR3 length equals 12 residues. V shed 0 bases and J shed 8 bases, with 8 bases lying between them. CDR3 sequence (DNA): TGCGCCAGCAGCTTGGCCTCTCAGGGCTACACCTTC. Encoded protein: CASSLASQGYTF. The entire variable domain, with the rest obtained from reference TRBV5-1 and TRBJ1-2, is as follows: KAGVTQTPRYLIKTRGQQVTLSCSPISGHRSVSWYQQTPGQGLQFLFEYFSETQRNKGNFPGRFSGRQFSNSRSEMNVSTLELGDSALYLCASSLASQGYTFGSGTRLTVV.

This clonotype was found a few times. The chain combines TRBV10-3 with TRBJ1-3, with D tentatively TRBD1 (5 bases). The V end was cut by 0 bases, the J end by 4 bases, with 13 bases between. The CDR3 sequence is 16 residues long. Germline V lookup: CDR1 ENHRY, CDR2 SYGVKD. CDR3 in amino acids: CAISESRSGTGNTIYF. CDR3 sequence (DNA): TGTGCCATCAGTGAGTCAAGGTCAGGGACCGGAAACACCATATATTTT.

This clonotype has more than one count but fewer than ten. The chain joins TRBV20-1 to TRBJ1-4; D gene ambiguous. The CDR3 sequence is 14 residues long. Between the trimmed V and J ends, which lost 5 bases and 0 bases, there was a span of 10 bases. Germline V gene lookup returns CDR1 DFQATT and CDR2 SNEGSKA (reference sequence). DNA of the CDR3: TGCAGTGCTTCCCTGGGATCAACTAATGAAAAACTGTTTTTT. Protein sequence: CSASLGSTNEKLFF.

The chain is built from TRBV15 and TRBJ1-1; D unclear. Germline V CDR1 and CDR2: LNHNV, YYDKDF (reference sequence). The CDR3 loop spans 14 amino acids. Trimming took 6 bases from V and 1 from J, leaving 12 bases between them. The CDR3 sequence: CATRQPRGNTEAFF. The CDR3, as DNA: TGTGCCACCAGGCAACCGCGGGGGAACACTGAAGCTTTCTTT.

This sequence joins TRBV29-1 and TRBJ2-2; D not certain. This CDR3 contains 13 residues. Germline V gene lookup returns CDR1 SQVTM and CDR2 ANQGSEA. Between the trimmed V and J ends, which lost 4 bases and 2 bases, there was a span of 8 bases. The CDR3 loop reads CSVADSNTGELFF. CDR3 DNA sequence: TGCAGCGTTGCTGATTCCAACACCGGGGAGCTGTTTTTT.

A few counts support this clonotype. The rearrangement joins TRBV28 to TRBJ2-7, with 8 bases that match TRBD1. J lost 5 bases, V lost 5 bases, and 8 bases had no gene match. Germline V gene sequence: CDR1 MDHEN, CDR2 SYDVKM. This CDR3 region has 14 residues. The DNA for the CDR3 is TGTGCCAGCAGTCCTCACAGGGGGTCTAACGAGCAGTACTTC. Translated, it gives CASSPHRGSNEQYF.

The chain uses TRBV5-1 and TRBJ2-1, with 12 nucleotides matching TRBD2. After removal of 3 bases from V and 0 bases from J, the junction contained 7 bases not matched to a gene. CDR1 is SGHRS and CDR2 is YFSETQ in the germline V gene. The length of the CDR3 is 18 residues. CDR3 nucleotides: TGCGCCAGCAGCTCCGGGACTAGCGGGCGACCCTCCTACAATGAGCAGTTCTTC. As protein: CASSSGTSGRPSYNEQFF.

This clonotype was detected many times. For the CDR3, the DNA is TGTGCCAGCATCCCCGGGTCCCGAAGCGGGAGGAGCACAGATACGCAGTATTTT. Its protein is CASIPGSRSGRSTDTQYF. The chain joins TRBV6-4 to TRBJ2-3, with TRBD2 matching 9 bases. Trimming took 7 bases from V and 0 from J; bases not matched to a gene: 14. Per the germline V gene, CDR1 is MRHNA and CDR2 is SNTAGT. This CDR3 is built from 18 residues.

This chain uses TRBV5-5 with TRBJ2-7, with D perhaps TRBD1 or TRBD2 (5 bases each). Trimming took 4 bases from V and 0 from J, leaving 14 bases between them. Germline values: CDR1 SGHKS, CDR2 YYEKEE (reference sequence). There are 15 residues in the CDR3. DNA of the CDR3: TGTGCCAGCAGCCCGGGACCTAGCTCCTCCTACGAGCAGTACGTC. Amino acid sequence: CASSPGPSSSYEQYV.